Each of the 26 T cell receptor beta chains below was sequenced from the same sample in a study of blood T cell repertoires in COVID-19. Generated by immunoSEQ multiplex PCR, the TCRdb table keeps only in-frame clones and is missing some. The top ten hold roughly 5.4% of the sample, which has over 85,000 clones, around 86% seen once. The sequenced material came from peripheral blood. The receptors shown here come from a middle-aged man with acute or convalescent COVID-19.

CDR3 nucleotides: TGCGCCAGCAGTGAGCTGAACATTGGTTCTCATCCCCAGCATTTT. Translated, it gives CASSELNIGSHPQHF. This chain links TRBV10-2 with TRBJ1-5; no reliable D call. V lost 2 bases, J lost 10 bases, and 18 bases lay in between. In germline, CDR1 is WSHSY, CDR2 SAAADI. The CDR3 runs 15 residues.

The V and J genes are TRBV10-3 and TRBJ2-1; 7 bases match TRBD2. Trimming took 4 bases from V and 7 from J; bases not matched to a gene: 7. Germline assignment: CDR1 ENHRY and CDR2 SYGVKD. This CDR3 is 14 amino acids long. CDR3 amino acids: CAISGPYSGNEQFF. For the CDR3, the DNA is TGTGCCATCAGTGGACCGTATAGCGGGAATGAGCAGTTCTTC.

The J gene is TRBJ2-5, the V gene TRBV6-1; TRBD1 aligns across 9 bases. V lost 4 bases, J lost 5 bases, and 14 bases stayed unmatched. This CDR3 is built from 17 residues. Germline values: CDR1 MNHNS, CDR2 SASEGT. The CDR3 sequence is CASSANLPGQGGETQYF. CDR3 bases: TGTGCCAGCAGTGCCAACCTTCCGGGACAGGGCGGGGAGACCCAGTACTTC.

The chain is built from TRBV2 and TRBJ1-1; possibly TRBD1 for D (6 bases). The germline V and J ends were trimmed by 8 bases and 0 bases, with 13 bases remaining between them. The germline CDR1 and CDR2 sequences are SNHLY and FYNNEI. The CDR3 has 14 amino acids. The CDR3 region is CASCLRGMNTEAFF. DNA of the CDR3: TGTGCCAGCTGCCTCAGGGGCATGAACACTGAAGCTTTCTTT.

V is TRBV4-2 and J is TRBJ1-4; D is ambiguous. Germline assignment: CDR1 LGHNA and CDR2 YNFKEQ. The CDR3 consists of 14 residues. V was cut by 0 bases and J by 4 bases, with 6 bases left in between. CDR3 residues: CASSQDRLNEKLFF. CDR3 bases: TGTGCCAGCAGCCAAGACAGGCTTAATGAAAAACTGTTTTTT.

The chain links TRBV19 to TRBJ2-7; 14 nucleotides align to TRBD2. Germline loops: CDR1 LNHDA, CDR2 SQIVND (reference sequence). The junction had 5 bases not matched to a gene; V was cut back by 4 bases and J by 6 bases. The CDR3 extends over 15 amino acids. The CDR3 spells CASSTGTSGRGEQYF. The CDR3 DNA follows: TGTGCCAGTAGTACCGGGACTAGCGGGAGAGGCGAGCAGTACTTC.

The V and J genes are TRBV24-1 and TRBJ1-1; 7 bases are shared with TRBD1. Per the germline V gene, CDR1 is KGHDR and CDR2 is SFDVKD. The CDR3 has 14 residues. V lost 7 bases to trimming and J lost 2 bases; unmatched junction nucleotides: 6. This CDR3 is CATRGDSANTEAFF. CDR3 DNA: TGTGCCACCAGGGGGGACAGCGCCAACACTGAAGCTTTCTTT.

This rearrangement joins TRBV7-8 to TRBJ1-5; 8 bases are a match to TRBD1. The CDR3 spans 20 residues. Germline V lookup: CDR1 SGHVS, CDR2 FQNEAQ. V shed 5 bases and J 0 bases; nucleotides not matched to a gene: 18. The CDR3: CASSLRDPGTGTYSNQPQHF. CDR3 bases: TGTGCCAGCAGCCTAAGAGATCCCGGGACAGGAACTTATAGCAATCAGCCCCAGCATTTT.

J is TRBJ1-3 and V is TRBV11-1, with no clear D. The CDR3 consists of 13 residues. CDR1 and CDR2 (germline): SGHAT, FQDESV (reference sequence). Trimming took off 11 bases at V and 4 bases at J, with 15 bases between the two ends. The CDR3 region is CACDGGYGNTIYF. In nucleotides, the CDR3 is TGTGCCTGCGATGGAGGGTACGGAAACACCATATATTTT.

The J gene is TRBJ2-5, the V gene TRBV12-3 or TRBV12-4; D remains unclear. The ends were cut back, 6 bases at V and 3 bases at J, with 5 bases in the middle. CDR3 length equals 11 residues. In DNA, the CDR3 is TGTGCCAGCAGCCTAAAAGAGACCCAGTACTTC. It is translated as CASSLKETQYF.

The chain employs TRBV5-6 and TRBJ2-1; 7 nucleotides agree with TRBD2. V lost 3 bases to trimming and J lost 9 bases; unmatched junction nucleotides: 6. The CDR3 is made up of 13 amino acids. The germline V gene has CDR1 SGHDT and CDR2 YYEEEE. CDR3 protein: CASSYAGASEQFF. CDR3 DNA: TGTGCCAGCAGCTATGCGGGAGCGTCTGAGCAGTTCTTC. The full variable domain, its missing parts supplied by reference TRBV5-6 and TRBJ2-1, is DAGVTQSPTHLIKTRGQQVTLRCSPKSGHDTVSWYQQALGQGPQFIFQYYEEEERQRGNFPDRFSGHQFPNYSSELNVNALLLGDSALYLCASSYAGASEQFFGPGTRLTVL.

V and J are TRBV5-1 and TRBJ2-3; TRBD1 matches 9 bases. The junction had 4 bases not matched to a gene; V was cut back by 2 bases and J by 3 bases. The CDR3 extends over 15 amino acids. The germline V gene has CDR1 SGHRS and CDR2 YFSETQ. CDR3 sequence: CASSLDRGNTDTQYF. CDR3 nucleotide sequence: TGCGCCAGCAGCTTAGACAGGGGGAATACAGATACGCAGTATTTT.

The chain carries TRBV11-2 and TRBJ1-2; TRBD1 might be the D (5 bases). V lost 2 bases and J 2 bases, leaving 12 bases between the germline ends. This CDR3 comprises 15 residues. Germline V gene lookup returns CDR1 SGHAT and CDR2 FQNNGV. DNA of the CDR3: TGTGCCAGCAGCTTATTGGGCAGGGAAAACTATGGCTACACCTTC. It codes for CASSLLGRENYGYTF.

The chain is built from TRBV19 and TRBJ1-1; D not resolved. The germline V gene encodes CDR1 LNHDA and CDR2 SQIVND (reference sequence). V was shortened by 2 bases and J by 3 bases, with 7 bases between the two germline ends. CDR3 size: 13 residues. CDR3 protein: CASSIKRDTEAFF. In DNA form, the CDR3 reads TGTGCCAGTAGTATAAAGCGGGACACTGAAGCTTTCTTT.

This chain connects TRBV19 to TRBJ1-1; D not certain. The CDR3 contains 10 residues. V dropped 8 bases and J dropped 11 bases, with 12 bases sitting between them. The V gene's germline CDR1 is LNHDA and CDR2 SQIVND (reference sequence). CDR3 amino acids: CASGQNRAFF. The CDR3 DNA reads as TGTGCCAGTGGGCAGAATCGTGCTTTCTTT.

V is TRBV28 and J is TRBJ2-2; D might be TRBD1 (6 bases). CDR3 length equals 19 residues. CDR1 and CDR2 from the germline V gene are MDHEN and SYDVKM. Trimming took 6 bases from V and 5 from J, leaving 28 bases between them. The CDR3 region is CASSPGLGKVGHTTGELFF. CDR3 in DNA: TGTGCCAGCAGCCCCGGGTTGGGTAAGGTGGGACATACGACCGGGGAGCTGTTTTTT.

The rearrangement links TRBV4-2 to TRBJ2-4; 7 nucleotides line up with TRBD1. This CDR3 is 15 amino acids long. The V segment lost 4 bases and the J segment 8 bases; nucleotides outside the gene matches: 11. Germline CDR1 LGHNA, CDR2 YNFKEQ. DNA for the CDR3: TGTGCCAGCAGCCCCGGGACAGTAGGGGGCTACATTCAGTACTTC. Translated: CASSPGTVGGYIQYF.

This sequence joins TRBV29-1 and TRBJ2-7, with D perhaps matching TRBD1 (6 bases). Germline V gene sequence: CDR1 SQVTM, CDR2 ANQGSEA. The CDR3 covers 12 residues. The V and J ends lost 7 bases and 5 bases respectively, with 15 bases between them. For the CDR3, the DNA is TGCAGCGCGTCAGGGGTGGGCCACGAGCAGTACTTC. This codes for CSASGVGHEQYF.

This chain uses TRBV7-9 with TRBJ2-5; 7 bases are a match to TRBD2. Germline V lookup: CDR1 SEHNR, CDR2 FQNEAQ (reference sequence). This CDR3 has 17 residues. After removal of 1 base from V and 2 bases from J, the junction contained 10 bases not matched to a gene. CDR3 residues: CASSLGASGRIQETQYF. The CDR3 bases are TGTGCCAGCAGCTTAGGTGCTAGCGGTCGAATACAAGAGACCCAGTACTTC.

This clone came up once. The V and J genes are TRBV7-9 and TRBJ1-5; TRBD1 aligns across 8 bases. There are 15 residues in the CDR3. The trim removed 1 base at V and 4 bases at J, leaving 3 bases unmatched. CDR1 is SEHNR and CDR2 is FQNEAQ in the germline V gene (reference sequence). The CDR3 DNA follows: TGTGCCAGCAGCTTAGACGGGACAGGTAATCAGCCCCAGCATTTT. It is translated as CASSLDGTGNQPQHF.

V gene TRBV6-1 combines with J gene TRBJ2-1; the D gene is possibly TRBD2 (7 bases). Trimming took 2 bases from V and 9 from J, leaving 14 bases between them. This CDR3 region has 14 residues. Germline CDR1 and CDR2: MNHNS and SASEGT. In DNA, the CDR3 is TGTGCCAGCAGTGAAAGGCAGGGGAGGGGTGAGCAGTTCTTC. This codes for CASSERQGRGEQFF.

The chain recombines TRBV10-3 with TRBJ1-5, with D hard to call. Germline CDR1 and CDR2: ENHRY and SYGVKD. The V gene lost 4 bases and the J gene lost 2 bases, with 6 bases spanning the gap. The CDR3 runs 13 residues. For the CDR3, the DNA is TGTGCCATCAGTGGAGATGGCAATCAGCCCCAGCATTTT. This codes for CAISGDGNQPQHF.

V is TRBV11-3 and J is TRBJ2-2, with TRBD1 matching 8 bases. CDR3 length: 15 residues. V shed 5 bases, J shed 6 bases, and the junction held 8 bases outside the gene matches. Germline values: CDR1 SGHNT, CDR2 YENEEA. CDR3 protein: CASSASTGGPGELFF. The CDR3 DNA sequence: TGTGCCAGCAGCGCGAGTACAGGGGGACCCGGGGAGCTGTTTTTT.

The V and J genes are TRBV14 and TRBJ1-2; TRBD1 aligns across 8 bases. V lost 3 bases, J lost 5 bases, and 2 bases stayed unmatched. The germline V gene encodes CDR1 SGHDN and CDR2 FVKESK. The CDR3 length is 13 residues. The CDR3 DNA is TGTGCCAGCAGCCAGGACAGGGTTTATGGCTACACCTTC. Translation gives CASSQDRVYGYTF.

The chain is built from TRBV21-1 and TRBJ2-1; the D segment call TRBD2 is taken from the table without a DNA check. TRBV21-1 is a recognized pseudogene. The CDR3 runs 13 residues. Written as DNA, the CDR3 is TGTGCCAGCACGACTAGCGGAGCCAATGAGCAGTTCTTC. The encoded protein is CASTTSGANEQFF.

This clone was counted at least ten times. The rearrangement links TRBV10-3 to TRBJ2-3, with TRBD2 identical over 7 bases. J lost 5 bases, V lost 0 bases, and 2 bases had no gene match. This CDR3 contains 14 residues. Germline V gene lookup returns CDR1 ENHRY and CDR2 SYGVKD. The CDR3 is CAISESWGGDTQYF. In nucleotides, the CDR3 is TGTGCCATCAGTGAGTCGTGGGGGGGAGATACGCAGTATTTT.